Here is one T cell receptor beta chain with its context. Its antigen is not known. The germline V gene encodes CDR1 SGHTA and CDR2 FQGNSA. V lost 0 bases and J 9 bases, leaving 12 bases between the germline ends. The CDR3 length is 14 residues. Researchers took blood at baseline, on cycle 4 day 1, and on cycle 7 day 1. This sample is part of a study of OX40 agonist ivuxolimab in advanced cancers. Study as a whole: Averaging about 60 years in age, with a range of about 23 to 79, the cohort was around 83% male.

Study observations and caveats: CD4+ T cells averaged fewer expanded clones than CD8+ T cells.

Generated by immunoSEQ multiplex PCR, the TCRdb table keeps only in-frame clones and is missing some. The table includes roughly 79,000 clones, around 93% detected once. This TCR came from an adult with an advanced solid tumor such as melanoma, head and neck, liver or kidney cancer. This chain uses TRBV7-2 with TRBJ2-1; tentatively, D is TRBD2 (5 bases). Source: CD4+ or CD8+ T cells sorted from blood, taken in a trial of the OX40 agonist ivuxolimab. The DNA of the CDR3 is TGTGCCAGCAGCTTAGCGGGTAGCGCCAGTGAGCAGTTCTTC. As protein: CASSLAGSASEQFF.